Shown below are 17 T cell receptor beta chains from a single sample sequenced in a study of CXCR3-negative and CXCR3-positive naive CD8 T cells. Through 5' RACE with UMI labels, the TRB cDNA libraries were prepared. TCRdb re-called the 5' RACE reads and gives one entry per CDR3 protein, without DNA. This specimen shows 84,000 or so distinct CDR3 sequences; the ten leading clones hold approximately 0.5%. These TCRs' antigens remain unknown. Overall study results and limits: Higher TRB CDR3 hydrophobicity marked CXCR3-positive naive cells relative to CXCR3-negative naive cells.

The sequencing input was naive CXCR3+ CD8+ T cells from blood. Subset specified: CD45RO-CCR7+CD27+CD95- naive CD8+ T cells expressing CXCR3 (TNR3+). These receptor sequences come from a human donor in good health. Some clones in this sample may be carry-over from other donors' samples.

The chain has TRBV6-6 and TRBJ2-7; the D gene TCRdb calls, TRBD1, cannot be checked with no DNA. The CDR3 contains 15 residues. Per germline, CDR1 MNHNY and CDR2 SVGAGI (reference sequence). The CDR3 region is CASSPFRGGGYEQYF.

V usage is TRBV4-1 and J usage is TRBJ2-7. This CDR3 has 15 amino acids. In germline, CDR1 is MGHRA, CDR2 YSYEKL. The CDR3 is CASSQDIREPYEQYF.

The gene calls are TRBV6-2 or TRBV6-3 and TRBJ2-1; TCRdb designates TRBD1, a call that cannot be tested without DNA. The CDR3 extends over 15 amino acids. Germline CDR1 reads MNHEY; CDR2 reads SVGEGT. The CDR3 sequence is CASSYSQGWSNEQFF.

This chain joins TRBV7-9 and TRBJ2-7. Germline loops: CDR1 SEHNR, CDR2 FQNEAQ (reference sequence). The length of the CDR3 is 13 residues. CDR3 sequence reads: CASSPQSGFEQYF.

This chain connects TRBV7-9 to TRBJ2-3; absent DNA, TCRdb's TRBD2 call cannot be checked. Germline lookup yields CDR1 SEHNR and CDR2 FQNEAQ (reference sequence). This CDR3 has 15 amino acids. The CDR3 is CASRRDGRGTDTQYF.

The V gene is TRBV5-1, the J gene TRBJ2-3; TCRdb indicates TRBD2, and absent DNA this call remains unverified. Germline CDR1 SGHRS, CDR2 YFSETQ. The CDR3 contains 17 residues. The CDR3 protein is CASAPQTSDSAEDTQYF.

CDR3 protein: CASSLASSWSETQYF. V gene TRBV7-8 combines with J gene TRBJ2-5. The CDR3 length is 15 residues. Germline-derived CDR1 and CDR2 are SGHVS and FQNEAQ.

This sequence joins TRBV29-1 and TRBJ1-1. Germline V lookup: CDR1 SQVTM, CDR2 ANQGSEA. The CDR3 sequence is 12 residues long. The CDR3 loop is CSVEGYLTEAFF.

V is TRBV29-1 and J is TRBJ1-1. CDR1 SQVTM and CDR2 ANQGSEA come from the germline V gene. This CDR3 has 12 residues. CDR3 residues: CSVDGVSTEAFF.

The chain employs TRBV7-2 and TRBJ1-5; there is no DNA to check the TCRdb D call of TRBD1. The CDR3 length is 14 residues. The germline gives CDR1 SGHTA, CDR2 FQGNSA. CDR3 residues: CASSSTGGPQPQHF.

The genes are TRBV29-1 and TRBJ2-5; TCRdb's D call of TRBD1 is untestable without DNA. This CDR3 is 12 amino acids long. Germline CDR1 reads SQVTM; CDR2 reads ANQGSEA. The CDR3 sequence: CSVDRGGETQYF. Together with reference TRBV29-1 and TRBJ2-5, the CDR3 gives the full variable domain: SAVISQKPSRDICQRGTSLTIQCQVDSQVTMMFWYRQQPGQSLTLIATANQGSEATYESGFVIDKFPISRPNLTFSTLTVSNMSPEDSSIYLCSVDRGGETQYFGPGTRLLVL.

The chain couples TRBV12-3 or TRBV12-4 to TRBJ2-7; the D call from TCRdb, TRBD1, cannot be confirmed without DNA. The CDR3 is 11 amino acids. The CDR3 protein is CASSFGQEQYF.

The V call is TRBV12-3 or TRBV12-4, the J call TRBJ2-5; TCRdb indicates TRBD1, and absent DNA this call remains unverified. The CDR3 spans 11 residues. CDR3 in amino acids: CASVQGGTQYF.

The CDR3 protein is CSVRGGNTDTQYF. The chain combines TRBV29-1 with TRBJ2-3; TCRdb designates TRBD1, a call that cannot be tested without DNA. CDR1 is SQVTM, CDR2 ANQGSEA, per germline. The CDR3 totals 13 residues.

The CDR3 is CATSAPGTSGRLYNEQFF. This chain links TRBV15 with TRBJ2-1; lacking DNA, the TRBD2 call made by TCRdb goes unchecked. The germline V gene has CDR1 LNHNV and CDR2 YYDKDF (reference sequence). The CDR3 loop spans 18 amino acids. Complete variable domain (other parts from reference TRBV15 and TRBJ2-1): DAMVIQNPRYQVTQFGKPVTLSCSQTLNHNVMYWYQQKSSQAPKLLFHYYDKDFNNEADTPDNFQSRRPNTSFCFLDIRSPGLGDTAMYLCATSAPGTSGRLYNEQFFGPGTRLTVL.

This chain joins TRBV28 and TRBJ2-1; the TCRdb call, TRBD2, lacks DNA for checking. Germline V gene data show CDR1 as MDHEN and CDR2 as SYDVKM. The CDR3 sequence is 15 residues long. The CDR3 sequence is CASSLGTSGRYEQFF.

CDR3 residues: CASSQEDVSGGPNEQFF. The chain recombines TRBV4-2 with TRBJ2-1; TCRdb outputs TRBD2, but without DNA this stays unchecked. The CDR3 has 17 amino acids. CDR1 and CDR2 (germline): LGHNA, YNFKEQ.